This record looks at one T cell receptor beta chain sequence and its context. In the authors' workflow: Scientists estimated how many nucleated cells there were by amplifying reference gene primers. The repertoire was sequenced with immunoSEQ multiplex PCR; TCRdb's copy has only in-frame clones and lacks some. Clone size and the V and J calls come from that table; the DNA yielded D and trimming. The sample lists under 250,000 clones; about 83% were seen once. Patients of the Seattle cohort, enrolled during active infection, were followed longitudinally. Germline V lookup: CDR1 LGHDT, CDR2 YNNKEL (reference sequence). The CDR3 sequence is 15 residues long. Trimming took 2 bases from V and 7 from J; bases not matched to a gene: 8. The data were taken from a study of blood T cell repertoires in COVID-19. Study summary: Researchers got acute and convalescent COVID-19 samples from the United States, Italy and Spain. The cDNA or gDNA used as material had been derived from T cells, B-cell-depleted T cells, or PBMCs.

This sequence originates from a woman older than 75 with COVID-19, enrolled during active disease. The source material was peripheral blood. The chain has TRBV3-1 (or the pseudogene TRBV3-2) and TRBJ1-5, with TRBD1 identical over 7 bases. In nucleotides, the CDR3 is TGTGCCAGCAGCCAATCCAGGGGGGCTGGGCAGCCCCAGCATTTT. Translating it yields CASSQSRGAGQPQHF.